This T cell receptor beta chain was identified during a study of T cells in Graves' hyperthyroidism and ophthalmopathy. Study-wide background: Peripheral blood was taken when the disease was first diagnosed, before any treatment began.

This clonotype was observed many times. Authors of the study amplified TCR beta CDR3 regions from RNA transcripts. The HTBI primer set was used in a first-round RT-PCR of the TCR CDR3. TCRdb fed the multiplex PCR reads into MiXCR, producing one record per CDR3 protein. The repertoire holds 450,000 to 650,000 distinct CDR3 sequences, with more than 13% as singletons. Extraction of PBMCs used around 9.6 ml of fresh peripheral blood. Source material: blood. The source is a woman younger than 35 with Graves' ophthalmopathy.

In DNA form, the CDR3 reads TGTGCCAGCAGTTTATCCACAGGGGTGAACACTGAAGCTTTCTTT. This sequence encodes CASSLSTGVNTEAFF. The genes are TRBV28 and TRBJ1-1; 7 bases agree with TRBD1. CDR1 is MDHEN and CDR2 is SYDVKM in the germline V gene. The CDR3 runs 15 residues. The V gene end was trimmed by 1 base and the J gene end by 0 bases; junction bases not matched to a gene: 2.